These 4 T cell receptor beta chains originate from one sample sequenced in a study of PD-L1 blockade in urothelial cancer. Libraries were prepared by immunoSEQ multiplex PCR; TCRdb keeps only in-frame clonotypes and omits some of them. This sample has under 80,000 clones, with approximately 80% found just once. The time point is: pretreatment peripheral blood. This material consisted of PBMCs, taken around atezolizumab (anti-PD-L1) treatment. Receptor source: a man aged 70 or older with urothelial cancer.

The rearrangement uses TRBV13 and TRBJ1-4, with D maybe TRBD1 (6 bases). V was shortened by 5 bases and J by 1 base, with 14 bases between the two germline ends. The germline gives CDR1 PRHDT, CDR2 FYEKMQ (reference sequence). This CDR3 comprises 16 residues. CDR3 bases: TGTGCCAGCAGCACCCGGCCACAGGGAACTAATGAAAAACTGTTTTTT. This encodes CASSTRPQGTNEKLFF.

The chain uses TRBV2 and TRBJ1-1; possibly TRBD1 for D (6 bases). The V end was cut by 6 bases, the J end by 1 base, with 12 bases between. This CDR3 region has 14 residues. Germline CDR1 and CDR2: SNHLY and FYNNEI. CDR3 region: CASRVGTQNTEAFF. CDR3 in DNA: TGTGCCAGCAGGGTGGGGACACAGAACACTGAAGCTTTCTTT.

This clone has just a few counts. This chain joins TRBV12-5 and TRBJ2-2, with TRBD1 identical over 9 bases. Looked up from germline, CDR1 is LGHNT and CDR2 is FRNRAP. CDR3 length equals 13 residues. J gave up 7 bases and V 5 bases, and 2 bases lay outside the gene matches. DNA for the CDR3: TGTGCTAGTGGTACAGGGGGCAACGGGGAGCTGTTTTTT. The encoded protein is CASGTGGNGELFF.

This clone showed up just a few times. The chain joins TRBV19 to TRBJ2-2; D is perhaps TRBD1 (5 bases). This CDR3 has 11 amino acids. Germline CDR1 and CDR2: LNHDA and SQIVND (reference sequence). The V gene lost 7 bases and the J gene lost 6 bases, with 6 bases spanning the gap. The DNA of the CDR3 is TGTGCCAGTAAGGGGTCCGGGGAGCTGTTTTTT. It translates to CASKGSGELFF.